These 2 T cell receptor beta chains were sequenced from one sample in a study of spatial heterogeneity in lung cancer. TCRdb re-analysed the 5' RACE reads in MiXCR, keeping a single row per CDR3 protein. The sample lists roughly 39,000 distinct CDR3 sequences; 6.5% to 7% were seen once. Time point here: sample taken at primary tumor resection. Material: PBMCs, obtained at surgery. The receptors come from a female donor with early-stage non-small cell lung cancer.

In its sample, this clonotype was seen a few times. The chain recombines TRBV12-3 or TRBV12-4 with TRBJ2-1; 11 bases align to TRBD2. The CDR3 covers 17 residues. Unmatched junction bases numbered 8, after V lost 7 bases and J lost 0 bases. CDR3 loop: CASTLGLAAFSYNEQFF. The CDR3 DNA sequence: TGTGCCAGCACCTTGGGACTAGCGGCCTTCTCCTACAATGAGCAGTTCTTC.

This clonotype came up a few times. J is TRBJ1-1 and V is TRBV19; D is undetermined. The CDR3 consists of 13 residues. Trimming left V 5 bases short and J 6 bases short, with 13 bases between. Germline V CDR1 and CDR2: LNHDA, SQIVND (reference sequence). The CDR3 nucleotides are TGTGCCAGTAGTGAAATATCAAGGGCTGAAGCTTTCTTT. Translating it yields CASSEISRAEAFF.